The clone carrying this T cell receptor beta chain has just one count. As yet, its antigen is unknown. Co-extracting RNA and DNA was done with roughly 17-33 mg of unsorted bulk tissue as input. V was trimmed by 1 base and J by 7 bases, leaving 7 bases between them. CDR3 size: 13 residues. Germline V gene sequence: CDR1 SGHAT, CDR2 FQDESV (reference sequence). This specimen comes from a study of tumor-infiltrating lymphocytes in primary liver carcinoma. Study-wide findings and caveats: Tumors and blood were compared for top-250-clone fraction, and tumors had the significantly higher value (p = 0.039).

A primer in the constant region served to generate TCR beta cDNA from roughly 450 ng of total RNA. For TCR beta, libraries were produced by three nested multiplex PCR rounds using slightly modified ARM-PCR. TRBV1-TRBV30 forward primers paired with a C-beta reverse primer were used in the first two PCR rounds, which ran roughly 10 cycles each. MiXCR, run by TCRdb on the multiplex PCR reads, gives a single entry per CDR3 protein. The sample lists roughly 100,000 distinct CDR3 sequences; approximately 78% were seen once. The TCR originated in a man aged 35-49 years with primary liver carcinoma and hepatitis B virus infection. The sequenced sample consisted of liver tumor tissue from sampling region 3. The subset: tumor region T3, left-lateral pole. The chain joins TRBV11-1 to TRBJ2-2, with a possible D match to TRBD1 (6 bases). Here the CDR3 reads CASSLGDIGELFF. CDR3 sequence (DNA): TGTGCCAGCAGCTTAGGGGACATCGGGGAGCTGTTTTTT.